The 15 T cell receptor beta chains listed next were all sequenced from one sample in a study of T cells after yellow fever vaccination. TCRdb independently ran MiXCR on the 5' RACE reads; one entry per CDR3 protein. Of around 300,000 distinct CDR3 sequences in the sample, 10% to 15% were seen once. This sample comprised CD4+ T cells sorted from PBMCs, obtained 45 days after the yellow fever booster vaccination. Receptors were obtained from a man aged 30 to 45 who received the YFV17D yellow fever vaccine.

The gene calls are TRBV11-2 and TRBJ2-5; no firm D call. The CDR3 consists of 14 residues. Trimming cost V 5 bases and J 5 bases, with 15 bases left between them. Germline CDR1 SGHAT, CDR2 FQNNGV. CDR3 in DNA: TGTGCCAGCAGCCCCCTCCTGCCTTATGAGACCCAGTACTTC. This gives the protein CASSPLLPYETQYF.

The V call is TRBV6-6, the J call TRBJ2-5; 10 bases align to TRBD2. The CDR3 is made up of 13 amino acids. Germline-derived CDR1 and CDR2 are MNHNY and SVGAGI (reference sequence). V was clipped by 10 bases and J by 5 bases; unmatched bases: 7. The CDR3 protein is CATRAGGKETQYF. CDR3 bases: TGTGCCACCCGAGCGGGAGGGAAGGAGACCCAGTACTTC.

A word on this clonotype: Relative to the germline gene, one junction end is altered; a read error may explain this. V usage is TRBV20-1 and J usage is TRBJ2-1, with 7 bases lining up with TRBD2. CDR3 length: 16 amino acids. Looked up from germline, CDR1 is DFQATT and CDR2 is SNEGSKA (reference sequence). The CDR3 sequence: CCASPLRAGADNEQFF. The CDR3, as DNA: TGCTGTGCTAGTCCCCTTCGGGCGGGAGCCGACAATGAGCAGTTCTTC.

This clonotype was counted a few times. The chain carries TRBV10-3 and TRBJ1-3; D is ambiguous. The V gene lost 4 bases and the J gene lost 4 bases, with 8 bases spanning the gap. Germline V gene sequence: CDR1 ENHRY, CDR2 SYGVKD. CDR3 size: 13 residues. The CDR3 nucleotides are TGTGCCATCAGTGGAGGAGGAGGAAACACCATATATTTT. As protein: CAISGGGGNTIYF.

The J gene is TRBJ2-7, the V gene TRBV30; D call uncertain. V dropped 5 bases and J dropped 6 bases, with 20 bases sitting between them. The germline gives CDR1 GTSNPN, CDR2 SVGIG (reference sequence). The CDR3 is 14 residues long. CDR3 in DNA: TGTGCCTGGGGACGCACTGGTGTTCCGGTCGAGCAGTACTTC. Its translation: CAWGRTGVPVEQYF.

V and J are TRBV7-9 and TRBJ2-6; D is ambiguous. This CDR3 is built from 17 residues. The germline V gene has CDR1 SEHNR and CDR2 FQNEAQ (reference sequence). V lost 5 bases to trimming and J lost 2 bases, with 16 bases between them. CDR3 amino acids: CASSRDVRYAGANVLTF. CDR3 nucleotide sequence: TGTGCCAGCAGCCGCGACGTCCGCTACGCTGGGGCCAACGTCCTGACTTTC. Full variable domain (rest looked up from reference TRBV7-9 and TRBJ2-6): DTGVSQNPRHKITKRGQNVTFRCDPISEHNRLYWYRQTLGQGPEFLTYFQNEAQLEKSRLLSDRFSAERPKGSFSTLEIQRTEQGDSAMYLCASSRDVRYAGANVLTFGAGSRLTVL.

This clonotype was seen a few times. The chain has TRBV18 and TRBJ2-7; perhaps TRBD1 as D (5 bases). V lost 0 bases, J lost 4 bases, and 10 bases lay in between. Germline V gene lookup returns CDR1 KGHSH and CDR2 LQKENI. The CDR3 consists of 14 residues. CDR3 sequence reads: CASSPPSGKYEQYF. The CDR3 nucleotides read TGTGCCAGCTCACCACCGTCAGGGAAGTACGAGCAGTACTTC.

This chain links TRBV11-2 with TRBJ2-5, with 7 positions matching TRBD2. CDR1 and CDR2 (germline): SGHAT, FQNNGV. The CDR3 totals 15 residues. V lost 4 bases, J lost 2 bases, and 7 bases stayed unmatched. CDR3 amino acids: CASSSYGLVQETQYF. The CDR3, as DNA: TGTGCCAGCAGCTCCTACGGACTAGTACAAGAGACCCAGTACTTC.

The chain recombines TRBV5-1 with TRBJ2-1; no clear D gene. This CDR3 comprises 16 residues. From germline, CDR1 is SGHRS and CDR2 YFSETQ. Deletions cut 0 bases from V and 6 bases from J, with 16 bases between. The CDR3 DNA is TGCGCCAGCAGCTTGGGGGCAGGCCCCAAATCCAATGAGCAGTTCTTC. Residues: CASSLGAGPKSNEQFF.

This chain connects TRBV12-3 or TRBV12-4 to TRBJ2-1; 8 nucleotides line up with TRBD2. Unmatched junction bases numbered 10, after V lost 6 bases and J lost 6 bases. The CDR3 totals 15 residues. The CDR3 protein is CASSPRGGYFNEQFF. As DNA, the CDR3 is TGTGCCAGCAGCCCCCGCGGGGGGTATTTCAATGAGCAGTTCTTC.

This CDR3 reads CASSTQGAFIETQYF. The CDR3 DNA sequence: TGTGCCAGCAGCACTCAGGGGGCGTTTATAGAGACCCAGTACTTC. The genes are TRBV7-2 and TRBJ2-5, with 8 bases aligning to TRBD1. Germline trimming cut 5 bases from V and 4 bases from J; bases unmatched to any gene: 9. The CDR3 totals 15 residues. Germline-derived CDR1 and CDR2 are SGHTA and FQGNSA. Combining the CDR3 with reference TRBV7-2 and TRBJ2-5 gives the whole variable domain GAGVSQSPSNKVTEKGKDVELRCDPISGHTALYWYRQSLGQGLEFLIYFQGNSAPDKSGLPSDRFSAERTGGSVSTLTIQRTQQEDSAVYLCASSTQGAFIETQYFGPGTRLLVL.

This clonotype was counted only a few times. The chain is built from TRBV7-8 and TRBJ2-1, with D possibly TRBD2 on 7 matching bases. The germline V gene encodes CDR1 SGHVS and CDR2 FQNEAQ. This CDR3 is built from 15 residues. With 5 bases removed from V and 5 bases from J, the gap between germline ends came to 16 bases. CDR3 in amino acids: CASSRRGGSDNEQFF. In nucleotides, the CDR3 is TGTGCCAGCAGCCGGAGGGGGGGCTCTGACAATGAGCAGTTCTTC. The complete variable domain, with remaining parts taken from reference TRBV7-8 and TRBJ2-1, reads GAGVSQSPRYKVAKRGQDVALRCDPISGHVSLFWYQQALGQGPEFLTYFQNEAQLDKSGLPSDRFFAERPEGSVSTLKIQRTQQEDSAVYLCASSRRGGSDNEQFFGPGTRLTVL.

Only a few counts were recorded for this clonotype. This chain connects TRBV18 to TRBJ2-3; no clear D gene. Germline V gives CDR1 KGHSH, CDR2 LQKENI. CDR3 length equals 14 residues. The germline V and J ends were trimmed by 6 bases and 2 bases, with 12 bases remaining between them. Here the CDR3 reads CASSPGTNTDTQYF. CDR3 DNA: TGTGCCAGCTCCCCCGGAACAAACACAGATACGCAGTATTTT. Filled out from reference TRBV18 and TRBJ2-3, the complete variable domain reads NAGVMQNPRHLVRRRGQEARLRCSPMKGHSHVYWYRQLPEEGLKFMVYLQKENIIDESGMPKERFSAEFPKEGPSILRIQQVVRGDSAAYFCASSPGTNTDTQYFGPGTRLTVL.

This chain joins TRBV15 and TRBJ2-7; D call uncertain. The V gene's germline CDR1 is LNHNV and CDR2 YYDKDF (reference sequence). The length of the CDR3 is 15 residues. Between the trimmed V and J ends, which lost 0 bases and 3 bases, there was a span of 12 bases. CDR3 in amino acids: CATSRDSGPYYEQYF. The CDR3 nucleotides are TGTGCCACCAGCAGAGATTCTGGGCCCTACTACGAGCAGTACTTC.

This clonotype occurred many times. The rearrangement uses TRBV20-1 and TRBJ1-1, with 8 nucleotides matching TRBD1. Germline V CDR1 and CDR2: DFQATT, SNEGSKA (reference sequence). The CDR3 covers 13 residues. V shed 5 bases and J 3 bases; nucleotides not matched to a gene: 5. Here the CDR3 reads CSAATGVDTEAFF. CDR3 nucleotide sequence: TGCAGTGCTGCGACAGGGGTTGACACTGAAGCTTTCTTT.